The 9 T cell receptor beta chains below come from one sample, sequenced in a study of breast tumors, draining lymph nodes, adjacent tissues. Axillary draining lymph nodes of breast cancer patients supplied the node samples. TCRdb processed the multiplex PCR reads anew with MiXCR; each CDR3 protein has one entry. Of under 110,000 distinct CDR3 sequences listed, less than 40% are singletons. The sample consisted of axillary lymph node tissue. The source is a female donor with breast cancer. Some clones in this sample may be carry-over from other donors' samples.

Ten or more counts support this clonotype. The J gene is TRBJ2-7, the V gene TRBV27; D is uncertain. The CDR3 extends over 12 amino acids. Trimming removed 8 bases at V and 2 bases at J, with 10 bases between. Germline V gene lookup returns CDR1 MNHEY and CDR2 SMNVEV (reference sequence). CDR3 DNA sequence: TGTGCCAGCCAGACTGCAACCTACGAGCAGTACTTC. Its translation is CASQTATYEQYF.

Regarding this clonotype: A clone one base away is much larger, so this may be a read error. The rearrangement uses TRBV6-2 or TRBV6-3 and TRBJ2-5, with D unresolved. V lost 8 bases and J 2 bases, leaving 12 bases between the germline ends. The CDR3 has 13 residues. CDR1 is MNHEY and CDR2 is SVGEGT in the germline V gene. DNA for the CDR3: TGTGCCAGCGGGTCATTGGGGCAAGAGACCCAGTACTTC. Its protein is CASGSLGQETQYF.

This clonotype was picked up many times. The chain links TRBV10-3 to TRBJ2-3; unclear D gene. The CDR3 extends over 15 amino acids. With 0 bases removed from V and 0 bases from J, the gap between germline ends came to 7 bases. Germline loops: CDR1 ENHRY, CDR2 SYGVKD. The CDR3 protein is CAISESTPSTDTQYF. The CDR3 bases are TGTGCCATCAGTGAGTCGACCCCTAGCACAGATACGCAGTATTTT.

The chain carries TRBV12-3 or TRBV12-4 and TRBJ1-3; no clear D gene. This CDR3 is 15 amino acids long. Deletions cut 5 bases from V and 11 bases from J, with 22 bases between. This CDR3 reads CASSPNGRSGSAIYF. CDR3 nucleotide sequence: TGTGCCAGCAGTCCCAATGGTCGCTCTGGAAGCGCCATATATTTT.

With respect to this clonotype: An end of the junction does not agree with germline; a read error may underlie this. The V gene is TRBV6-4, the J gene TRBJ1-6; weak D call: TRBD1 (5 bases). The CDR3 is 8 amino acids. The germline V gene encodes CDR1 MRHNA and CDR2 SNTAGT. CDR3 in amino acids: CASSYGGF. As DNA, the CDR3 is TGTGCCAGCAGTTACGGGGGCTTT.

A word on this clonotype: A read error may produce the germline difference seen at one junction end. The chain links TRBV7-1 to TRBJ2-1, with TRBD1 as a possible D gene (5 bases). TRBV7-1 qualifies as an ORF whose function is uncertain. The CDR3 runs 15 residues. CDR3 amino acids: CVSSSGPLSYNEQFF. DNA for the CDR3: TGTGTCAGCAGCTCAGGGCCCCTCTCCTACAATGAGCAGTTCTTC.

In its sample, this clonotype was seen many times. The CDR3 reads CASSYSGIQANEKLFF. The DNA for the CDR3 is TGTGCCAGCAGTTACTCGGGGATTCAGGCTAATGAAAAACTGTTTTTT. The rearrangement joins TRBV6-5 to TRBJ1-4, with D hard to call. The CDR3 contains 16 residues. From germline, CDR1 is MNHEY and CDR2 SVGAGI. Trimming removed 0 bases from V and 3 bases from J, with 11 bases in between.

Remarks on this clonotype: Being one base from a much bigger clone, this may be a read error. CDR3 in DNA: TGTGCCAGCAGTTTAGGGCCATCCTCTAGCACAGATACGCAGTATTTT. This gives the protein CASSLGPSSSTDTQYF. The J gene is TRBJ2-3, the V gene TRBV27; D is uncertain. The CDR3 spans 16 residues. CDR1 is MNHEY, CDR2 SMNVEV, per germline (reference sequence). V was trimmed by 2 bases and J by 0 bases, leaving 12 bases between them.

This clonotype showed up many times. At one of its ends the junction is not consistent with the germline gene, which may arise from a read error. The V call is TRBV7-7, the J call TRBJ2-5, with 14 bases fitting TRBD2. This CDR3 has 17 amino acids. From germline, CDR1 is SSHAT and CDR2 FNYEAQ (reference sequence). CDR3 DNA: TGTGCTAGCAGCCGTACGGGACTAGCGGGAGAGCGGGAGCCCCAGTACTTC. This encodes CASSRTGLAGEREPQYF. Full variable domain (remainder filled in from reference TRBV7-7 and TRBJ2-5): GAGVSQSPRYKVTKRGQDVTLRCDPISSHATLYWYQQALGQGPEFLTYFNYEAQPDKSGLPSDRFSAERPEGSISTLTIQRTEQRDSAMYRCASSRTGLAGEREPQYFGPGTRLLVL.